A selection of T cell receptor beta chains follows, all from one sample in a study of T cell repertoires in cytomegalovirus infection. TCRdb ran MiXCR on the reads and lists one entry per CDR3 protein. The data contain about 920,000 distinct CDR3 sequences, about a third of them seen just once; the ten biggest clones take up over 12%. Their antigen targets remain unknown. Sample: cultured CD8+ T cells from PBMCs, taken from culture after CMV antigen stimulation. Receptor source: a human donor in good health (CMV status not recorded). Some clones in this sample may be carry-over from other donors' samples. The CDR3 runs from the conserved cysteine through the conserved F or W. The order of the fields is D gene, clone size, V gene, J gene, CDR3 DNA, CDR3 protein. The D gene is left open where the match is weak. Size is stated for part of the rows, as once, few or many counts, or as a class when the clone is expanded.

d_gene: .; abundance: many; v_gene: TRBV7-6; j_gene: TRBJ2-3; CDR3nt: TGTGCCAGCAGCTTATCCCACACAGATACGCAGTATTTT; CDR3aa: CASSLSHTDTQYF
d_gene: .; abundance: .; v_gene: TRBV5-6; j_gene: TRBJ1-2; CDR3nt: TGTGCCAGCAACACTATCCTCAGGGAAGGCGGCTACACCTTC; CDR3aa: CASNTILREGGYTF
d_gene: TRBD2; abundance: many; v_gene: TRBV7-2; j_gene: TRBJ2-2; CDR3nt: TGTGCCAGCAAGGAGCGGGGGGCGAACACCGGGGAGCTGTTTTTT; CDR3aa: CASKERGANTGELFF
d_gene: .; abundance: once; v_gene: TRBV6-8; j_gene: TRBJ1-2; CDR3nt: TGTGCCACTTCGGACAGCAAGTCTAACTATGGCTACACCTTC; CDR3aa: CATSDSKSNYGYTF
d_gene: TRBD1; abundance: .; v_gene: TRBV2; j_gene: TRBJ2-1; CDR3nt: TGTGCCAGCACCTGGACAGGGATCGACTCCTACAATGAGCAGTTCTTC; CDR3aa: CASTWTGIDSYNEQFF
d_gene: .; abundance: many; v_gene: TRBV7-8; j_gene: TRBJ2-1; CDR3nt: TGTGCCAGCAGCTTAGTAGTGGGCAAAGAGCAGTTCTTC; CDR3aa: CASSLVVGKEQFF
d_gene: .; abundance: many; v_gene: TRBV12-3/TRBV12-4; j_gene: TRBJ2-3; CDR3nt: TGTGCCAGCAGTCCCGGGACGGCCGGGACAGATACGCAGTATTTT; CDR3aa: CASSPGTAGTDTQYF
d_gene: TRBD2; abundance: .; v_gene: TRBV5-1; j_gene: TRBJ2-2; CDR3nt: TGCGCCAGCAGTACCGAAGCGGGGCGGAACACCGGGGAGCTGTTTTTT; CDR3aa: CASSTEAGRNTGELFF
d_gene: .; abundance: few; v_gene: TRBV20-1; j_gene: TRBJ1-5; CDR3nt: TGCAGTGCTAGACTATCGGGGGACAATCAGCCCCAGCATTTT; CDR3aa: CSARLSGDNQPQHF
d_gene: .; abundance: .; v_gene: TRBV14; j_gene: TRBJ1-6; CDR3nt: TGTGCCAGCAGCTGGACCGAGTCCAGCTCCTATAATTCACCCCTCCACTTT; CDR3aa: CASSWTESSSYNSPLHF
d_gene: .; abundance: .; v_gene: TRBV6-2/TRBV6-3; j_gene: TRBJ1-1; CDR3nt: TGTGCCAGCAGTTCCTTCGGGGGAGATACGAACACTGAAGCTTTCTTT; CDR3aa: CASSSFGGDTNTEAFF
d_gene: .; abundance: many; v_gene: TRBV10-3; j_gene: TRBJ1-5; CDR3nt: TGTGCCATCAGTGAGACGACTACGGACTGGGTTTATAGCAATCAGCCCCAGCATTTT; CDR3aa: CAISETTTDWVYSNQPQHF
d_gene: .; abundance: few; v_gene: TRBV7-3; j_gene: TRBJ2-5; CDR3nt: TGTGCCAGCAGCTTAAAACCCGACCAGAGGGGAGAGACCCAGTACTTC; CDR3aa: CASSLKPDQRGETQYF
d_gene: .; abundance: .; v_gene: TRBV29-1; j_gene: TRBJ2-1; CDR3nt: TGCAGCGTTGAAGAGGGTCCCTACAATGAGCAGTTCTTC; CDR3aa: CSVEEGPYNEQFF
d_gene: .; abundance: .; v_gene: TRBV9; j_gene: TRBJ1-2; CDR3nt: TGTGCCAGCAGCCCAGAGAGGGACCATATGGGCTACACCTTC; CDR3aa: CASSPERDHMGYTF
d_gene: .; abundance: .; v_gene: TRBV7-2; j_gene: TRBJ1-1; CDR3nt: TGTGCCAGCAGCTTAGGGTGGATGAACACTGAAGCTTTCTTT; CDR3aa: CASSLGWMNTEAFF
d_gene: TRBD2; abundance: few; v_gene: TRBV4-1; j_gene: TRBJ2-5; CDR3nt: TGCGCCAGCAGCCACCCAAGGTCGGGGGTAGCGGGGCCTGTAGAGACCCAGTACTTC; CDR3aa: CASSHPRSGVAGPVETQYF
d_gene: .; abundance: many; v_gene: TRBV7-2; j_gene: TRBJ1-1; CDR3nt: TGTGCCAGCAGCTTAGAAGGGAGCGGCACTGAAGCTTTCTTT; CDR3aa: CASSLEGSGTEAFF
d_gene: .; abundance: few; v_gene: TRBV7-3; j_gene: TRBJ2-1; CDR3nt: TGTGCCAGCAGCTTAAACGGCCGAGGCTCCTACAATGAGCAGTTCTTC; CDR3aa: CASSLNGRGSYNEQFF
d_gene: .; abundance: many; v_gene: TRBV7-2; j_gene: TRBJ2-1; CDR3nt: TGTGCCAGTTCCGCGACCCATGAGCAGTTCTTC; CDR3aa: CASSATHEQFF
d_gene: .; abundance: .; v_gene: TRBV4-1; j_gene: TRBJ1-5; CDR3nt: TGCGCCAGCAGCCCAGCCGGGGCCCTATATAGCAATCAGCCCCAGCATTTT; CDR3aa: CASSPAGALYSNQPQHF
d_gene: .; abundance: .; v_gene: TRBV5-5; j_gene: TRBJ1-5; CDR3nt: TGTGCCAGCAGCTGGAACTTTAATCAGCCCCAGCATTTT; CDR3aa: CASSWNFNQPQHF
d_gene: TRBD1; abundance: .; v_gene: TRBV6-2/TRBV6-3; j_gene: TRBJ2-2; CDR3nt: TGTGCCAGCAACGACAGGGCCCCCGGGGAGCTGTTTTTT; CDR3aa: CASNDRAPGELFF
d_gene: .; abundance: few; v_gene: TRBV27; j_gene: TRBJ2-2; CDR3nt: TGTGCCAGCAGTTTACGGTCATTTCACACCGGGGAGCTGTTTTTT; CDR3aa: CASSLRSFHTGELFF
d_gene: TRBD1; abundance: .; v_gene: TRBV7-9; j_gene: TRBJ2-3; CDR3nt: TGTGCCAGCAGCCGGGACAGTCTACCAGATACGCAGTATTTT; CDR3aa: CASSRDSLPDTQYF
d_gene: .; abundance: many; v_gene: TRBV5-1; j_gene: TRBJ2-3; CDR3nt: TGCGCCAGCAGCTTTCGCCCTCGGGGAACTAGCACAGATACGCAGTATTTT; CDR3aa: CASSFRPRGTSTDTQYF
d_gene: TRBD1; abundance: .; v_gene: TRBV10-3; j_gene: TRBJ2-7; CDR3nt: TGTGCCATCAGTGCCGGACAGGGTGATTACGGCGAGCAGTACTTC; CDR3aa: CAISAGQGDYGEQYF
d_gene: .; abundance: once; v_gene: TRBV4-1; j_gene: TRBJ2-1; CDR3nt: TGCGCCAGCAGCCAAGATGCCAGAAACAATGAGCAGTTCTTC; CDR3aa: CASSQDARNNEQFF
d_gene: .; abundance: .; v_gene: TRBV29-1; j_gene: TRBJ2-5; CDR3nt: TGCAGCGTTGAAGAAGGGTCATGGAAAGAGACCCAGTACTTC; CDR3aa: CSVEEGSWKETQYF
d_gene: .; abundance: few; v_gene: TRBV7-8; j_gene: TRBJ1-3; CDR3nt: TGTGCCAGCAGCTTAGGTTGGGGGAGTCGTGGAAACACCATATATTTT; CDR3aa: CASSLGWGSRGNTIYF
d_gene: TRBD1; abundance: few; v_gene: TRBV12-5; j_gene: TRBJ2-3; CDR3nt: TGTGCTAGTGGACTGACAGGGGGCCCAGATACGCAGTATTTT; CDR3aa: CASGLTGGPDTQYF
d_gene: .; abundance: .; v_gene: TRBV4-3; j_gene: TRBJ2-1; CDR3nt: TGCGCCAGCAGCCAAGATCTTGTACAGGCCTACAATGAGCAGTTCTTC; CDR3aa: CASSQDLVQAYNEQFF
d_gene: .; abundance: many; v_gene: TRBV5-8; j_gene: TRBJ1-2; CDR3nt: TGTGCCAGCAGCTTTATGACAGGTTTACCCTATGGCTACACCTTC; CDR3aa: CASSFMTGLPYGYTF
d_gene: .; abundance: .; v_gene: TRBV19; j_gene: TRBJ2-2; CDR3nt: TGTGCCAGTAGCGCCGCTTCAGGCCGGGAGCTGTTTTTT; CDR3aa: CASSAASGRELFF
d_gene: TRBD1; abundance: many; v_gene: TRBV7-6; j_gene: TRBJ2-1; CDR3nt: TGTGCCAGCAGCTCTAGAAGGGCCTTTAGCACGGGACAGAGGAATGAGCAGTTCTTC; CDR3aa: CASSSRRAFSTGQRNEQFF
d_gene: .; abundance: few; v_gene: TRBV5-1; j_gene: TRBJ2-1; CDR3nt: TGCGCCAGCAGCCTCCGGGGTAGCGGTAGCTCCTACAATGAGCAGTTCTTC; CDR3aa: CASSLRGSGSSYNEQFF
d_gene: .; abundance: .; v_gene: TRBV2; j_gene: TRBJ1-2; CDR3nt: TGTGCCAGCAGTGGCCGACAGGACTATGGCTACACCTTC; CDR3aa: CASSGRQDYGYTF
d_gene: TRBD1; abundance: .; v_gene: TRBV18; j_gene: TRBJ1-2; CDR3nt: TGTGCCAGCTCCCCTTCCGACAGGGAGTATGGCTACACCTTC; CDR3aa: CASSPSDREYGYTF
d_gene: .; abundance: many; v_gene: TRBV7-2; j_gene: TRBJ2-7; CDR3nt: TGTGCCAGCAGCCCTCTGGGGGACTCTCGGTACGAGCAGTACTTC; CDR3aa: CASSPLGDSRYEQYF